These T cell receptor beta chains were read from a single sample in a study of blood T cell repertoires in COVID-19. Profiling relied on immunoSEQ multiplex PCR, and the TCRdb table lists in-frame clones only, not all of them. Seen here are 200,000 or so clones, roughly 80% observed once, and the top ten hold 1.8%. The sample consisted of PBMCs or T cells enriched from blood (not recorded which). These receptors were obtained from a man aged 55-75 years who had recovered from COVID-19. The CDR3 runs from the conserved cysteine through the conserved F or W. The order of the fields is V gene, J gene, D gene, CDR3 protein. The D gene is left open where the match is weak.

V: TRBV14; J: TRBJ1-1; D: NA; CDR3: CASSQVGGGTEAFF
V: TRBV9; J: TRBJ2-5; D: TRBD1; CDR3: CASSETTGERETQYF
V: TRBV6-4; J: TRBJ2-3; D: NA; CDR3: CASSDSTGSTDTQYF
V: TRBV29-1; J: TRBJ1-4; D: TRBD1; CDR3: CSAQGAINEKLFF
V: TRBV7-2; J: TRBJ1-6; D: TRBD1; CDR3: CASSLGTGTNSPLHF
V: TRBV2; J: TRBJ2-1; D: TRBD1; CDR3: CASKGNRGQDEQFF
V: TRBV5-4; J: TRBJ2-2; D: TRBD2; CDR3: CASSLGAGGPDTGELFF
V: TRBV2; J: TRBJ1-5; D: TRBD1; CDR3: CASSRQGAASNQPQHF
V: TRBV10-3; J: TRBJ2-7; D: TRBD1; CDR3: CAASGTEPYEQYF
V: TRBV11-3; J: TRBJ2-3; D: TRBD2; CDR3: CASSPGGAADTQYF
V: TRBV27; J: TRBJ1-3; D: TRBD1; CDR3: CASSPGTGWGNTIYF
V: TRBV15; J: TRBJ2-7; D: TRBD2; CDR3: CATSRGIPSGPYEQYF
V: TRBV19; J: TRBJ1-3; D: TRBD1; CDR3: CASSTTGMNGNTIYF
V: TRBV2; J: TRBJ1-2; D: NA; CDR3: CASSEDIGGYGYTF
V: TRBV24-1; J: TRBJ1-2; D: NA; CDR3: CATSDEDSIYGYTF
V: TRBV7-3; J: TRBJ2-3; D: TRBD2; CDR3: CASSPLAGATDTQYF
V: TRBV2; J: TRBJ2-5; D: TRBD2; CDR3: CASTRGGLDWETQYF
V: TRBV6-2/TRBV6-3; J: TRBJ1-1; D: NA; CDR3: CASSYSGINTEAFF
V: TRBV5-4; J: TRBJ2-1; D: NA; CDR3: CASSFNNEQFF
V: TRBV27; J: TRBJ1-1; D: TRBD1; CDR3: CASSLRQGHTEAFF
V: TRBV6-5; J: TRBJ1-1; D: NA; CDR3: CASSYFQGAVTEAFF
V: TRBV4-2; J: TRBJ2-1; D: NA; CDR3: CASSLGGEGDNEQFF
V: TRBV5-8; J: TRBJ2-1; D: NA; CDR3: CASSLERYNEQFF
V: TRBV7-9; J: TRBJ2-2; D: NA; CDR3: CASQGTTNTGELFF
V: TRBV6-6; J: TRBJ1-1; D: TRBD1; CDR3: CASSVQGDTEAFF
V: TRBV19; J: TRBJ1-3; D: NA; CDR3: CASSLNRDSGNTIYF
V: TRBV5-1; J: TRBJ1-3; D: NA; CDR3: CASSLSPDSSGNTIYF
V: TRBV3-1/TRBV3-2; J: TRBJ2-1; D: NA; CDR3: CASSQTSRSYNEQFF
V: TRBV15; J: TRBJ2-7; D: TRBD1; CDR3: CATSRDSTGGYEQYF
V: TRBV30; J: TRBJ2-7; D: NA; CDR3: CAWSPGKATEQYF
V: TRBV2; J: TRBJ1-2; D: NA; CDR3: CASTPRTELQTGYTF
V: TRBV11-2; J: TRBJ1-1; D: NA; CDR3: CASSLSGVTEAFF
V: TRBV27; J: TRBJ2-1; D: TRBD1; CDR3: CASSLTSPGQGAGEQFF
V: TRBV13; J: TRBJ1-2; D: TRBD1; CDR3: CASSSGTGYTGYTF
V: TRBV18; J: TRBJ1-2; D: TRBD1; CDR3: CASQQGNYGYTF
V: TRBV10-1; J: TRBJ2-7; D: TRBD1; CDR3: CASSYYRDRGLHEQYF
V: TRBV19; J: TRBJ2-7; D: TRBD2; CDR3: CASSRGLAGGSYEQYF
V: TRBV7-9; J: TRBJ1-5; D: NA; CDR3: CASSSGRQPQHF
V: TRBV5-8; J: TRBJ1-1; D: NA; CDR3: CASSLGRGRVGTEAFF
V: TRBV21-1; J: TRBJ2-7; D: NA; CDR3: CASRLSPGYEQYF
V: TRBV18; J: TRBJ2-7; D: TRBD1; CDR3: CASSKTGAKYEQYF
V: TRBV18; J: TRBJ1-1; D: NA; CDR3: CASSPGGIYTEAFF
V: TRBV27; J: TRBJ2-1; D: TRBD1; CDR3: CASSPRTGSYNEQFF
V: TRBV12-3/TRBV12-4; J: TRBJ1-4; D: NA; CDR3: CASGGQGREKLFF
V: TRBV7-3; J: TRBJ1-2; D: NA; CDR3: CASSPSHGSGYTF
V: TRBV18; J: TRBJ2-1; D: TRBD1; CDR3: CASSPQTGGLYEQFF
V: TRBV10-3; J: TRBJ1-5; D: NA; CDR3: CAISDGVGGSNQPQHF
V: TRBV20-1; J: TRBJ1-4; D: TRBD1; CDR3: CSASPPDRGFVTNEKLFF
V: TRBV7-2; J: TRBJ1-6; D: NA; CDR3: CASSASQGTGSPLHF
V: TRBV24-1; J: TRBJ2-2; D: TRBD1; CDR3: CATSDPGQGDSGELFF
V: TRBV15; J: TRBJ2-2; D: NA; CDR3: CATSRDVGTGELFF